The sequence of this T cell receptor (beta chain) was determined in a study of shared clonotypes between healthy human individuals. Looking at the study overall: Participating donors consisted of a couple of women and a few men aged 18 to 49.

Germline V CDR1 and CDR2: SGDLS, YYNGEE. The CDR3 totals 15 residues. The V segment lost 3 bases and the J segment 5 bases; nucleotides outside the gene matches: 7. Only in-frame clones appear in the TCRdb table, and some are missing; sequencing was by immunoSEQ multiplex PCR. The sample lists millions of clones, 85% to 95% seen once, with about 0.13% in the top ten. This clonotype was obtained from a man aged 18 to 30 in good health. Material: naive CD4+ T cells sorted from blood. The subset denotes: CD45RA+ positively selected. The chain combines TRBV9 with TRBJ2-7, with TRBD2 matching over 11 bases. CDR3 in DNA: TGTGCCAGCAGCGCCACTAGCGGGAGTTCCAACGAGCAGTACTTC. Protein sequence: CASSATSGSSNEQYF. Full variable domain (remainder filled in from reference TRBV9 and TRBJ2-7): DSGVTQTPKHLITATGQRVTLRCSPRSGDLSVYWYQQSLDQGLQFLIQYYNGEERAKGNILERFSAQQFPDLHSELNLSSLELGDSALYFCASSATSGSSNEQYFGPGTRLTVT.